This section outlines one T cell receptor beta chain sequence together with its context. The source of the sample is a study of beta chain features in type 1 diabetes. What was sequenced were expressed TCRB transcripts, since all of the isolated RNA had been reverse transcribed. The assay was immunoSEQ multiplex PCR, and TCRdb's table has in-frame clones only and misses some. The data contain 450,000 or so clones, over 9.5% of them singletons. Per donor, one heparinised blood draw averaged roughly 120 mL. The CDR3 is 13 residues long. Per the germline V gene, CDR1 is KGHSH and CDR2 is LQKENI. Trimming took 2 bases from V and 7 from J, leaving 9 bases between them.

What was sequenced was naive CD4+ T cells from blood. The genes are TRBV18 and TRBJ2-1; D remains ambiguous. The sequence derives from a woman between 18 and 29 years old in good health. The DNA of the CDR3 is TGTGCCAGCTCACCAATTTCGGATAATGAGCAGTTCTTC. Translation: CASSPISDNEQFF.